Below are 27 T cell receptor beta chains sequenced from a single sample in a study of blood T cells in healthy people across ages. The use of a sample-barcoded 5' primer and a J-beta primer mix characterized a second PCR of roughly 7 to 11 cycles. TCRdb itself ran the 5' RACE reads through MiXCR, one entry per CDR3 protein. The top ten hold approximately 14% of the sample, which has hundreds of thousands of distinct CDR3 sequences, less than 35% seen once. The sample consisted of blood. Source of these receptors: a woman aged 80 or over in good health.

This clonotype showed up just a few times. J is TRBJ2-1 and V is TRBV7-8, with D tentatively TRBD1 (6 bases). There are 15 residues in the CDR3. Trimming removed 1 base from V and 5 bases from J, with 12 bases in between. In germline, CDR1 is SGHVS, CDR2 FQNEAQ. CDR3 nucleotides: TGTGCCAGCAGCTTAGTAACTGGGGGCCACAATGAGCAGTTCTTC. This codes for CASSLVTGGHNEQFF.

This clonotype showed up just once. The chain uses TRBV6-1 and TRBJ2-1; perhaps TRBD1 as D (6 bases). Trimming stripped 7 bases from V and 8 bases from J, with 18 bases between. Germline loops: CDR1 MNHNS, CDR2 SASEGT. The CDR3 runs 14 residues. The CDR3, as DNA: TGTGCCAGCATCCTAGCAGGGGTAGGCTATGAGCAGTTCTTC. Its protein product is CASILAGVGYEQFF.

The CDR3 region is CASKEPNTEAFF. In nucleotides, the CDR3 is TGTGCCAGCAAGGAACCGAACACTGAAGCTTTCTTT. The V gene is TRBV6-2 or TRBV6-3, the J gene TRBJ1-1; D gene ambiguous. CDR1 is MNHEY and CDR2 is SVGEGT in the germline V gene. The CDR3 spans 12 residues. V lost 7 bases to trimming and J lost 1 base, with 7 bases between them.

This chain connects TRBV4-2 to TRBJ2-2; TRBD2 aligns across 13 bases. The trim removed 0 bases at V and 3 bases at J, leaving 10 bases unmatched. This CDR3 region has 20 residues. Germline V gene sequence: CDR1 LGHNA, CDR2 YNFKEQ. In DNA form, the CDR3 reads TGTGCCAGCAGCCAAGAATCGGGACTAGCGGGGCCGGGGCACACCGGGGAGCTGTTTTTT. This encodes CASSQESGLAGPGHTGELFF.

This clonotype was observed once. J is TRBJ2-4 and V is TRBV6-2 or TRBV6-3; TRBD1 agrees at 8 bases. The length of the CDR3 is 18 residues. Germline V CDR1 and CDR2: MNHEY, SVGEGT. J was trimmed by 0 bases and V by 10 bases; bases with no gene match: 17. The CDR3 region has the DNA TGTGCCACGGGCGACAGGGGCAGGGGGCGCCTAGCCAAAAACATTCAGTACTTC. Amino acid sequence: CATGDRGRGRLAKNIQYF.

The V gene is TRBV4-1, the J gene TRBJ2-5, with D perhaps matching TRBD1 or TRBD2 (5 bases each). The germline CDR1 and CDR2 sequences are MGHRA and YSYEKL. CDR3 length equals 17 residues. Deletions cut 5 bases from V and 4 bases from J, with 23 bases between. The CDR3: CASSKLLAGAQGETQYF. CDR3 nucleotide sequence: TGCGCCAGCAGCAAGCTTCTTGCCGGGGCCCAGGGAGAGACCCAGTACTTC.

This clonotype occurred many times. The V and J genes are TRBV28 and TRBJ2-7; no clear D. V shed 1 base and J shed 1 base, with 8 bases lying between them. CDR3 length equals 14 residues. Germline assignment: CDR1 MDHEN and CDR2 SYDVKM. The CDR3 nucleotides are TGTGCCAGCAGTTTATTTCAAGGTTCCTACGAGCAGTACTTC. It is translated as CASSLFQGSYEQYF.

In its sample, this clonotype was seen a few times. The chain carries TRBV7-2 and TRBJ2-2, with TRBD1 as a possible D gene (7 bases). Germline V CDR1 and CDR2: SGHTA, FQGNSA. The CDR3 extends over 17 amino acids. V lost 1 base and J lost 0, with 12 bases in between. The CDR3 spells CASSLGRGRANTGELFF. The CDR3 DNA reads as TGTGCCAGCAGCTTAGGGAGGGGGCGAGCGAACACCGGGGAGCTGTTTTTT. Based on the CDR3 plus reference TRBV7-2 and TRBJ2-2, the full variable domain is GAGVSQSPSNKVTEKGKDVELRCDPISGHTALYWYRQSLGQGLEFLIYFQGNSAPDKSGLPSDRFSAERTGGSVSTLTIQRTQQEDSAVYLCASSLGRGRANTGELFFGEGSRLTVL.

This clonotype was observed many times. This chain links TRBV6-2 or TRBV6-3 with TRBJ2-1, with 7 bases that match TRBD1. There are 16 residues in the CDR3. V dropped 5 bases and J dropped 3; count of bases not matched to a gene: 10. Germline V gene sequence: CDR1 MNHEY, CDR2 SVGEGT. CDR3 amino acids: CASSTGTAPIYNEQFF. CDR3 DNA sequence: TGTGCCAGCAGTACCGGGACAGCCCCGATCTACAATGAGCAGTTCTTC.

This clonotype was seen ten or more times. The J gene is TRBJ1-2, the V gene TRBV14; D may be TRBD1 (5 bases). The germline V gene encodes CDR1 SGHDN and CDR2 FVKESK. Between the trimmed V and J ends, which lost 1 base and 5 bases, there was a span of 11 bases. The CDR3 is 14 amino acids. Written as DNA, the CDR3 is TGTGCCAGCAGCCAAGCGGGACGCCTGTATGGCTACACCTTC. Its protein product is CASSQAGRLYGYTF.

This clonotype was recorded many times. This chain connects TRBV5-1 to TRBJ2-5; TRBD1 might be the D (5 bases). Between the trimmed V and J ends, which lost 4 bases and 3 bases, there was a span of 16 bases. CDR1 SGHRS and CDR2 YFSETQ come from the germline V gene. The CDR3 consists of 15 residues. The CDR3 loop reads CASSGQAGLEETQYF. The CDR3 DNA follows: TGCGCCAGCAGCGGTCAAGCAGGGCTAGAAGAGACCCAGTACTTC.

CDR3 sequence reads: CASSGWQGLTDTQYF. CDR3 nucleotides: TGTGCCAGCAGCGGTTGGCAGGGCCTCACAGATACGCAGTATTTT. The chain is built from TRBV7-9 and TRBJ2-3, with D tentatively TRBD1 (5 bases). V shed 5 bases and J shed 2 bases, with 14 bases lying between them. Germline V lookup: CDR1 SEHNR, CDR2 FQNEAQ (reference sequence). The CDR3 loop spans 15 amino acids.

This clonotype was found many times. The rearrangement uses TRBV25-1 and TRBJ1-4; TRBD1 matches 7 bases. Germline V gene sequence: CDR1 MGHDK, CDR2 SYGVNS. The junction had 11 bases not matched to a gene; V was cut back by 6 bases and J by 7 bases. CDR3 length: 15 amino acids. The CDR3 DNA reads TGTGCCAGCAGCGAGGACAGGCTTACGGGTGAAAAACTGTTTTTT. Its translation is CASSEDRLTGEKLFF.

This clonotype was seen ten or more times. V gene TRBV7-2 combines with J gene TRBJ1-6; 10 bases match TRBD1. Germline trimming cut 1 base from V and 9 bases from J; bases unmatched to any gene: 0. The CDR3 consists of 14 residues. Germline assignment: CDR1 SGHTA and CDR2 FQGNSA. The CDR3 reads CASSLGDRGSPLHF. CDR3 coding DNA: TGTGCCAGCAGCTTAGGGGACAGGGGTTCACCCCTCCACTTT.

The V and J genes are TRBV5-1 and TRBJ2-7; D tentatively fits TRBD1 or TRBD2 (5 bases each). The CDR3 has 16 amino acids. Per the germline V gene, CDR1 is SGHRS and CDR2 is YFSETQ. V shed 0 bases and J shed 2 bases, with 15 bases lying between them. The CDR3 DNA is TGCGCCAGCAGCTTGGTTGGTCAGGGAGTCACCTACGAGCAGTACTTC. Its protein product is CASSLVGQGVTYEQYF.

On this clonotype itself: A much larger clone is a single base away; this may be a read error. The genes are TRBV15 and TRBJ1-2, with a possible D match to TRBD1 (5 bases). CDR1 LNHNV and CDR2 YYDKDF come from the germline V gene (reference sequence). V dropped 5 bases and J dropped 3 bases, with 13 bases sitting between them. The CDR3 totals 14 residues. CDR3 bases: TGTGCCACCAGCCGTTCCGAACAGGACTATGGCTACACCTTC. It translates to CATSRSEQDYGYTF.

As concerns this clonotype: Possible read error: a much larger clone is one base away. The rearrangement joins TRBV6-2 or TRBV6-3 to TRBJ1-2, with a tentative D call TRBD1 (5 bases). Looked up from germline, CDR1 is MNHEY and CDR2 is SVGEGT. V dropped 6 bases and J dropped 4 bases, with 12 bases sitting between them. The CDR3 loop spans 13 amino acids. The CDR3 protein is CASSPTECYGYTF. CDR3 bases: TGTGCCAGCAGCCCGACAGAGTGCTATGGCTACACCTTC.

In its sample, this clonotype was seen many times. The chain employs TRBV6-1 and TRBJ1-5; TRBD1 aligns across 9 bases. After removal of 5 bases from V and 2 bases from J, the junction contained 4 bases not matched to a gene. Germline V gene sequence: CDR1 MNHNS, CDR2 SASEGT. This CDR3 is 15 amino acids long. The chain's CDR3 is CASSTGQGGNQPQHF. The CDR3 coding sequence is TGTGCCAGCAGTACGGGACAGGGAGGCAATCAGCCCCAGCATTTT.

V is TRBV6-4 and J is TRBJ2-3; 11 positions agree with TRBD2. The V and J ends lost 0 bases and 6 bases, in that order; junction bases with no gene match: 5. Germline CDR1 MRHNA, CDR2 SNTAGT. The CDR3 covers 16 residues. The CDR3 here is CASSDSASGGSDTQYF. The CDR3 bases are TGTGCCAGCAGTGACTCGGCTAGCGGGGGGTCTGATACGCAGTATTTT.

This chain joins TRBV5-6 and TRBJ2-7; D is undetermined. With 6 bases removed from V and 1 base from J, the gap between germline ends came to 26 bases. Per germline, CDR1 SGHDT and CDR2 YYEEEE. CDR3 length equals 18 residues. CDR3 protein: CASTMGSFRAQTSYEQYF. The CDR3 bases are TGTGCCAGCACAATGGGTTCTTTCCGGGCCCAGACTTCCTACGAGCAGTACTTC.

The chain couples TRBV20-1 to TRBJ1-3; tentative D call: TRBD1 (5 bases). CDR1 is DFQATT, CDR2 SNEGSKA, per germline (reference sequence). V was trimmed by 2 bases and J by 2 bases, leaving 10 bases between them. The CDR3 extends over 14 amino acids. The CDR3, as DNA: TGCAGTGCTAGAATGCAGGGAACTGGAAACACCATATATTTT. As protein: CSARMQGTGNTIYF.

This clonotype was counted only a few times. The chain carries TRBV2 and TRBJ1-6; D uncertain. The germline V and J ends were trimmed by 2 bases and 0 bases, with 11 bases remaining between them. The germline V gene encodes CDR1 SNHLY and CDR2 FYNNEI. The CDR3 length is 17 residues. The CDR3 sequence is CASSEMVRSSYNSPLHF. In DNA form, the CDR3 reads TGTGCCAGCAGTGAAATGGTCAGAAGCTCCTATAATTCACCCCTCCACTTT.

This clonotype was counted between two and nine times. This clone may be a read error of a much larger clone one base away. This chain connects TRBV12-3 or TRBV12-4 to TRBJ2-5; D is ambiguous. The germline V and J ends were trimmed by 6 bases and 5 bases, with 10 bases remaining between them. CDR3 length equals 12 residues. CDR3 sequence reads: CASSQKSETQYF. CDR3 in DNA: TGTGCCAGCAGCCAGAAGAGTGAGACCCAGTACTTC.

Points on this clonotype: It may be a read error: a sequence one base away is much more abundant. The CDR3 DNA follows: TGTGCCAGCAGAGCTCATGGGCCTAGCACAGATACGCAGTATTTT. Residues: CASRAHGPSTDTQYF. The rearrangement joins TRBV28 to TRBJ2-3; D unresolved. CDR3 length: 15 residues. V lost 6 bases to trimming and J lost 0 bases, with 13 bases between them. The germline V gene has CDR1 MDHEN and CDR2 SYDVKM.

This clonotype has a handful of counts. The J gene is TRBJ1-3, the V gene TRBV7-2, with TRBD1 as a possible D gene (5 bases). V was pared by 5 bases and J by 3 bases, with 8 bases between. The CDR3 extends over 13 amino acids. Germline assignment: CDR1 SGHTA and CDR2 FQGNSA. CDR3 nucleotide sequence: TGTGCCAGCAGCCCCGGGGGTGGAAACACCATATATTTT. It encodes CASSPGGGNTIYF. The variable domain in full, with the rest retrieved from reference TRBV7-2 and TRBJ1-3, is GAGVSQSPSNKVTEKGKDVELRCDPISGHTALYWYRQSLGQGLEFLIYFQGNSAPDKSGLPSDRFSAERTGGSVSTLTIQRTQQEDSAVYLCASSPGGGNTIYFGEGSWLTVV.

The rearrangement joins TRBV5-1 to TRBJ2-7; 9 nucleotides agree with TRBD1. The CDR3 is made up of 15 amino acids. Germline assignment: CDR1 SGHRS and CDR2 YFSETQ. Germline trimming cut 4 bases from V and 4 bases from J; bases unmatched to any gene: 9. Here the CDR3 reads CASSRTGAGGYEQYF. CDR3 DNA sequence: TGCGCCAGCAGCCGGACAGGGGCAGGTGGTTACGAGCAGTACTTC.

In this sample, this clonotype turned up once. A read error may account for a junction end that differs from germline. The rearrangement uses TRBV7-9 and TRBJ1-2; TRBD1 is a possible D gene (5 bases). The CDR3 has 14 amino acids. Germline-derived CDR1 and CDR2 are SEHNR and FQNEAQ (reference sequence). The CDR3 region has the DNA TGTGCTAGCAGCCCCCCCGGGGGGGGTCGCGGCTACACCTTC. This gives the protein CASSPPGGGRGYTF.